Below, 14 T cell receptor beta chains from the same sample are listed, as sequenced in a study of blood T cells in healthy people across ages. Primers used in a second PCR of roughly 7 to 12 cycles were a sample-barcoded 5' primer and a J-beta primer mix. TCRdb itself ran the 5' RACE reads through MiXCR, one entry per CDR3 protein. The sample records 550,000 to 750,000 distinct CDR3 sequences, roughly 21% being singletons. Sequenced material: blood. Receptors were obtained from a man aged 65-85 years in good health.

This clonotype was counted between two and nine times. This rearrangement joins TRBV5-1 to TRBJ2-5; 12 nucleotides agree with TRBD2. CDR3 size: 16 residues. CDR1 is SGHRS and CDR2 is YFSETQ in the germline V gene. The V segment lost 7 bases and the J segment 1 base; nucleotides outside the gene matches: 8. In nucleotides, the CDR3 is TGCGCCAGCGGACGGACTAGCGGGACCCCCCAAGAGACCCAGTACTTC. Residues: CASGRTSGTPQETQYF.

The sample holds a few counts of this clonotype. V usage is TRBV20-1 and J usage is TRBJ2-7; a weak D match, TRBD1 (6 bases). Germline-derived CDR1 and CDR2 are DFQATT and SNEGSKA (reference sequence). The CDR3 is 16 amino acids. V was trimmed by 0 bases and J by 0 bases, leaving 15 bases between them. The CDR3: CSARDPLTGRSYEQYF. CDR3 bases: TGCAGTGCTAGAGACCCATTGACAGGCCGCTCCTACGAGCAGTACTTC.

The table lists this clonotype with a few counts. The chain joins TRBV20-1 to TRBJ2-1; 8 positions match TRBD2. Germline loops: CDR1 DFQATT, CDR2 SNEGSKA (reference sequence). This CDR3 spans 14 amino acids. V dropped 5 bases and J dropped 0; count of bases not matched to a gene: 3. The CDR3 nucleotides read TGCAGTGCTCTCGGGACTAGCTCCTACAATGAGCAGTTCTTC. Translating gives CSALGTSSYNEQFF.

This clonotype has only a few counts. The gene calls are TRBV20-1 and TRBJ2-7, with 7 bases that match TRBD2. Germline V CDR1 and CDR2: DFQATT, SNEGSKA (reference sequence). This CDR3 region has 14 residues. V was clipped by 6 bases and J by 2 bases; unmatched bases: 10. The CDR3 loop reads CSAPSGKAPYEQYF. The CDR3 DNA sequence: TGCAGTGCACCTAGCGGAAAAGCCCCCTACGAGCAGTACTTC.

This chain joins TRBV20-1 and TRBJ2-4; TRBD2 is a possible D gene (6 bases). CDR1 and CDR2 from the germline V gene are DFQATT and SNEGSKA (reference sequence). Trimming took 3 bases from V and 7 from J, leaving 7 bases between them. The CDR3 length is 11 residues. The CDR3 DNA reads TGCAGTGCTAGTGGGGGGAACATTCAGTACTTC. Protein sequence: CSASGGNIQYF.

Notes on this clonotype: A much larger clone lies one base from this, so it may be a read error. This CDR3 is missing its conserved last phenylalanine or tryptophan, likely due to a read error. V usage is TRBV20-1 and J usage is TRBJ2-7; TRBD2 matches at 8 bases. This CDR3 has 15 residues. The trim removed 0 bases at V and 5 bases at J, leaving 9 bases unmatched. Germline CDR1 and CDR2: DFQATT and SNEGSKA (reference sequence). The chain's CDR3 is CSAREPSGSFNEQYL. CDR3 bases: TGCAGTGCTAGAGAGCCCAGCGGGAGTTTCAACGAGCAGTACCTC.

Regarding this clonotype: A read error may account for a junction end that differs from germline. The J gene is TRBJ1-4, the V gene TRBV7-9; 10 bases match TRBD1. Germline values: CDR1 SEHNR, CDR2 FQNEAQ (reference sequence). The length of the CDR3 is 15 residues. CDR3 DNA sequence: TGTACCAGCAGGGCGACAGGGGGCACTAATGAAAAACTGTTTTTT. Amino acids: CTSRATGGTNEKLFF.

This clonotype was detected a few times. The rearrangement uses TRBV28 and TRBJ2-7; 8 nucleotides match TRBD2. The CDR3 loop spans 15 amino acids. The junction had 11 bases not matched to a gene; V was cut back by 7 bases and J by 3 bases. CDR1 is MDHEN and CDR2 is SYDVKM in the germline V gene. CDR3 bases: TGTGCCAGCATCAAGAGCGGGAGTCCTCACTACGAGCAGTACTTC. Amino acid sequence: CASIKSGSPHYEQYF. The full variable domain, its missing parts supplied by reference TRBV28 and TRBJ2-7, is DVKVTQSSRYLVKRTGEKVFLECVQDMDHENMFWYRQDPGLGLRLIYFSYDVKMKEKGDIPEGYSVSREKKERFSLILESASTNQTSMYLCASIKSGSPHYEQYFGPGTRLTVT.

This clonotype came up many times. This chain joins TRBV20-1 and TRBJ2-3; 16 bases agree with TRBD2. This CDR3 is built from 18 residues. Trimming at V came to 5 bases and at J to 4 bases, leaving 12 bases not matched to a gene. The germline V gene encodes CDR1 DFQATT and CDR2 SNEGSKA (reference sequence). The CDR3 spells CSAPIPGLAGGPADTQYF. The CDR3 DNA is TGCAGTGCTCCCATACCGGGACTAGCGGGAGGGCCGGCAGATACGCAGTATTTT.

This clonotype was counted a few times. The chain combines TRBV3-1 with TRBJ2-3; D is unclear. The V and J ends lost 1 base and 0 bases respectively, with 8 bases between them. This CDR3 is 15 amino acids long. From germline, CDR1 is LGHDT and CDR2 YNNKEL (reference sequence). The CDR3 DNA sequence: TGTGCCAGCAGCCAAGTAACAGTGAGCACAGATACGCAGTATTTT. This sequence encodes CASSQVTVSTDTQYF.

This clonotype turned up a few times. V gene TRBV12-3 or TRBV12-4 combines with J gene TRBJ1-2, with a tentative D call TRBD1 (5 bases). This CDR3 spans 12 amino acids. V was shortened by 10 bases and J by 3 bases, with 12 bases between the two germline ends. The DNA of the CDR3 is TGTGCCACAAGATCGGGGGACTATGGCTACACCTTC. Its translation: CATRSGDYGYTF.

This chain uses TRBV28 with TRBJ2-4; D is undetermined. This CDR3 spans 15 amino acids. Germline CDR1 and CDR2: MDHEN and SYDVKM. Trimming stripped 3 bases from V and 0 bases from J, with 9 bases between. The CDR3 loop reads CASSLVNLAKNIQYF. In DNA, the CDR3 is TGTGCCAGCAGTTTGGTAAACCTAGCCAAAAACATTCAGTACTTC.

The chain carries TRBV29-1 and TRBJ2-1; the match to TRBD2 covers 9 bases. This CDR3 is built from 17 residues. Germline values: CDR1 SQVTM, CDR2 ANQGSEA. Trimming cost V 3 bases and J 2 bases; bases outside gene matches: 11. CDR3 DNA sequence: TGCAGCGTTGAGGGAGGGGCGGGAGGGCCCCCCTACAATGAGCAGTTCTTC. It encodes CSVEGGAGGPPYNEQFF.

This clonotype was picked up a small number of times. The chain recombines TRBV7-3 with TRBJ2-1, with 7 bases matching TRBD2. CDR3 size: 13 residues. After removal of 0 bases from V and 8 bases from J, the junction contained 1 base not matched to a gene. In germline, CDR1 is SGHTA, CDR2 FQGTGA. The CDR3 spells CASSLTGRDEQFF. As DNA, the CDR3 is TGTGCCAGCAGCTTAACGGGGAGGGATGAGCAGTTCTTC.